This T cell receptor beta chain was captured in a study of T cells after yellow fever vaccination. This clonotype showed up many times. In germline, CDR1 is WSHSY, CDR2 SAAADI. V lost 5 bases and J 2 bases, leaving 8 bases between the germline ends. CDR3 length: 13 amino acids. In TCRdb, the 5' RACE reads were re-called with MiXCR into one record per CDR3 protein. The sample holds under 70,000 distinct CDR3 sequences, around 6.9% seen once. The clonotype was recovered from a man aged 18 to 30 who received the YFV17D yellow fever vaccine. The material sequenced was CD8+ T cells sorted from PBMCs, taken on the day of the first yellow fever vaccination. V and J are TRBV10-2 and TRBJ2-3; D uncertain. CDR3 in amino acids: CASSPEPTDTQYF. The CDR3, as DNA: TGCGCCAGCAGTCCAGAACCCACAGATACGCAGTATTTT.